This T cell receptor (beta chain) was retrieved from a study of T-cell reconstitution after alpha-beta-depleted transplantation in children. This clonotype was counted many times. Library preparation (for TCRbeta) was performed with unique molecular identifiers. TCRdb recomputed calls from the PCR reads with MiXCR, one row per CDR3 protein. The sample holds roughly 170,000 distinct CDR3 sequences, less than 8% seen once. The CDR3 loop spans 14 amino acids. V lost 2 bases, J lost 5 bases, and 12 bases lay in between. Germline CDR1 reads MDHEN; CDR2 reads SYDVKM. The receptor's source is a human donor who donated a stem cell graft to a child with Wiskott-Aldrich syndrome. This specimen was PBMCs from the stem cell graft donor, taken from the stem cell graft. The chain couples TRBV28 to TRBJ2-5; D call uncertain. The CDR3 loop is CASSLVTLRETQYF. In DNA, the CDR3 is TGTGCCAGCAGTTTAGTGACCCTTCGGGAGACCCAGTACTTC.